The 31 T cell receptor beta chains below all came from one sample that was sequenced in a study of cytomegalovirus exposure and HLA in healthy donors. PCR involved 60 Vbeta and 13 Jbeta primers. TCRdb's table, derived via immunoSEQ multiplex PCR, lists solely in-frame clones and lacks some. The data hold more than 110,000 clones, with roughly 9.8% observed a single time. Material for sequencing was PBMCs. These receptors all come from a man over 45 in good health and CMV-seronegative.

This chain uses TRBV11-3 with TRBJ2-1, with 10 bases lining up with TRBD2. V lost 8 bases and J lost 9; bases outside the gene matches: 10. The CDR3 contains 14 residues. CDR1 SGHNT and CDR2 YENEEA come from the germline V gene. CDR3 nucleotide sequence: TGTGCCAGCGCTCCAGGGCTAGCGGGAGCTGAGCAGTTCTTC. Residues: CASAPGLAGAEQFF. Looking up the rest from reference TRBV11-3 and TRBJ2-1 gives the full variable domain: EAGVVQSPRYKIIEKKQPVAFWCNPISGHNTLYWYLQNLGQGPELLIRYENEEAVDDSQLPKDRFSAERLKGVDSTLKIQPAELGDSAVYLCASAPGLAGAEQFFGPGTRLTVL.

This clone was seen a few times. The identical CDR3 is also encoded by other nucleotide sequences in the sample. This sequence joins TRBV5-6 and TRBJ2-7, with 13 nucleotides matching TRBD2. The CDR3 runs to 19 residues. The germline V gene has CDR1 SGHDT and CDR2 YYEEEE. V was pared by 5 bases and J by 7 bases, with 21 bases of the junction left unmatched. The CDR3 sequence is CASSSRLAGGPLPIYEQYF. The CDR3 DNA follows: TGTGCCAGCAGTTCCCGACTAGCGGGAGGCCCCCTCCCCATATATGAGCAGTACTTC.

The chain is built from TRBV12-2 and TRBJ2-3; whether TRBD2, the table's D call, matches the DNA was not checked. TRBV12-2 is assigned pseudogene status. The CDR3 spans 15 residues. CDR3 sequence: CASPGSRRSTDTQYF. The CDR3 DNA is TGTGCAAGTCCCGGAAGTCGGAGAAGCACAGATACGCAGTATTTT.

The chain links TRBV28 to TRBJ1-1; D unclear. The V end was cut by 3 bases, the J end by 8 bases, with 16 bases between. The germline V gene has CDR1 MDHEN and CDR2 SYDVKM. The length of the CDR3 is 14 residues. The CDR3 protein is CASSFGVLIDEAFF. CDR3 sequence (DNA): TGTGCCAGCAGTTTCGGAGTCCTAATAGACGAAGCTTTCTTT.

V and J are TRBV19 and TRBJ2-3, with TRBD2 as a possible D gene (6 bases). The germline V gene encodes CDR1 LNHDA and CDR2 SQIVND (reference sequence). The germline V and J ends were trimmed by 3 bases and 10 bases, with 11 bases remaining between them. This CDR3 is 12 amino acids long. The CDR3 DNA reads TGTGCCAGTAGTATTTCTACGGGAGCGCAGTATTTT. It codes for CASSISTGAQYF.

CDR3 sequence: CASSRDRSYEQYF. CDR3 coding DNA: TGTGCCAGCAGTAGGGACAGATCCTACGAGCAGTACTTC. The rearrangement links TRBV2 to TRBJ2-5; 7 bases are a match to TRBD1. The DNA end is a closer match to TRBJ2-7, so the J assignment may be wrong. Germline V gives CDR1 SNHLY, CDR2 FYNNEI. The CDR3 is made up of 13 amino acids.

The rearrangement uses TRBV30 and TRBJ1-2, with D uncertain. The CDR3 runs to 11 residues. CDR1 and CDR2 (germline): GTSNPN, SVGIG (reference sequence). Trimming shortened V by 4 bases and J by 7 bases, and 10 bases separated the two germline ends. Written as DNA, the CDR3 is TGTGCCTGGATAGATCCTGGTGGCTACACCTTC. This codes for CAWIDPGGYTF.

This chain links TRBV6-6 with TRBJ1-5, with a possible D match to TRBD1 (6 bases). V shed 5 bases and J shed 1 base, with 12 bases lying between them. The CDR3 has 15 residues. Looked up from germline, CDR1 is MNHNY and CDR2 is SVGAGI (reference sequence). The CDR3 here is CASSPRTASNQPQHF. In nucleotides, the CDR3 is TGTGCCAGCAGTCCACGGACAGCCAGCAATCAGCCCCAGCATTTT.

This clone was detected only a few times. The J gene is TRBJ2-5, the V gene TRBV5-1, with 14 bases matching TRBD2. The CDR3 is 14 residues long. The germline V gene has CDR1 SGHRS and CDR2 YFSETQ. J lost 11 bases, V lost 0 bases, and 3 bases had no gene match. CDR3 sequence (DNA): TGCGCCAGCAGCTTGGCCCGACTAGCGGGGGGGCAGTACTTC. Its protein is CASSLARLAGGQYF.

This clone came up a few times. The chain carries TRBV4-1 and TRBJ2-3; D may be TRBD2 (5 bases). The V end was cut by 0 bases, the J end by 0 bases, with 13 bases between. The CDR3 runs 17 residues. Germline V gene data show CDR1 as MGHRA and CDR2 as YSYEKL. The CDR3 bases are TGCGCCAGCAGCCAAGAGGGGAGCGGAGATAGCACAGATACGCAGTATTTT. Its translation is CASSQEGSGDSTDTQYF.

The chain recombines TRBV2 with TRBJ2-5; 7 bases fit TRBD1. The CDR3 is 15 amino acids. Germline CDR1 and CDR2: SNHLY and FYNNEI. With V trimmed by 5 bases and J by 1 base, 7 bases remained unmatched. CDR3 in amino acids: CASSQGGPSQETQYF. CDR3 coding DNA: TGTGCCAGCAGTCAAGGGGGCCCCTCCCAAGAGACCCAGTACTTC.

The CDR3 DNA follows: TGTGCCAGCATGGGAGCTAACTATGGCTACACCTTC. Protein: CASMGANYGYTF. The chain is built from TRBV27 and TRBJ1-2; D is unresolved. This CDR3 contains 12 residues. The germline gives CDR1 MNHEY, CDR2 SMNVEV (reference sequence). V was pared by 7 bases and J by 0 bases, with 6 bases between.

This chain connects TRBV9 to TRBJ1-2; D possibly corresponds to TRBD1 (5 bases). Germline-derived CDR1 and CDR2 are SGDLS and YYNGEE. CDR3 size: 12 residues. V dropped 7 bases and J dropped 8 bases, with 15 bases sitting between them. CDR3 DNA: TGTGCCAGCTCGGGGGTAATCGGGGGCTACACCTTC. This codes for CASSGVIGGYTF.

CDR3 nucleotide sequence: TGTGCCTGGAGCGTCCTGACAGGCGAAATCTATGGCTACACCTTC. Protein product: CAWSVLTGEIYGYTF. V usage is TRBV30 and J usage is TRBJ1-2; perhaps TRBD1 as D (6 bases). The CDR3 is 15 residues long. Germline loops: CDR1 GTSNPN, CDR2 SVGIG (reference sequence). Trimming cost V 3 bases and J 4 bases, with 18 bases left between them.

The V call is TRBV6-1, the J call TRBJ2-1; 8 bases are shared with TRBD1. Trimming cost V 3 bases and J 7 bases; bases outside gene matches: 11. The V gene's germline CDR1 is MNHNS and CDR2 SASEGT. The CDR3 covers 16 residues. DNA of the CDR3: TGTGCCAGCAGTGAGTGGGCCGTGACAGGGGTGAATGAGCAGTTCTTC. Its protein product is CASSEWAVTGVNEQFF.

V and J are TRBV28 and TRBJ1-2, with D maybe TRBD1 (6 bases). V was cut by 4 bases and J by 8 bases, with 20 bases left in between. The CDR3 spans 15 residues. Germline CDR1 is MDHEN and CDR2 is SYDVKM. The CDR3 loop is CASSSSLVGAGGYTF. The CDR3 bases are TGTGCCAGCAGTTCCTCCCTTGTGGGGGCGGGCGGCTACACCTTC.

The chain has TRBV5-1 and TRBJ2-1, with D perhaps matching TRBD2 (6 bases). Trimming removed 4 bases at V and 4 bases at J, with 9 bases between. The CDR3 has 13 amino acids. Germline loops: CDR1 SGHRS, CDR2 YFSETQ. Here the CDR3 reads CASSVRGYNEQFF. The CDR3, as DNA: TGCGCCAGCAGCGTCCGGGGGTACAATGAGCAGTTCTTC.

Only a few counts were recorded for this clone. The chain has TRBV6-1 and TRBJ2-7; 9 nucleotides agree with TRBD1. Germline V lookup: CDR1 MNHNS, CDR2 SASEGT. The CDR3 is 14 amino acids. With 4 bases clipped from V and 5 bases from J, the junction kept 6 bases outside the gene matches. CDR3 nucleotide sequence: TGTGCCAGCAGTGTCTTTCGGGACAGGGACGAGCAGTACTTC. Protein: CASSVFRDRDEQYF.

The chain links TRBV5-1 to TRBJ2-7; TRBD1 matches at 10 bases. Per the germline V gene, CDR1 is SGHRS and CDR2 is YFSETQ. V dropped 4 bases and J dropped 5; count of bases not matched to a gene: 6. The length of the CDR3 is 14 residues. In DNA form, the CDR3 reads TGCGCCAGCAGCGACGGGACAGGGGAGGACGAGCAGTACTTC. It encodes CASSDGTGEDEQYF.

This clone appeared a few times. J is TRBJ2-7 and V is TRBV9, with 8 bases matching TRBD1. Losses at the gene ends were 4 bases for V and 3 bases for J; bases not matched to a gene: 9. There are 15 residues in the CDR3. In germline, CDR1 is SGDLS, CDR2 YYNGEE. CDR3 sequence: CASSLGQGPHYEQYF. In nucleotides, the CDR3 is TGTGCCAGCAGCTTAGGACAGGGCCCACACTACGAGCAGTACTTC.

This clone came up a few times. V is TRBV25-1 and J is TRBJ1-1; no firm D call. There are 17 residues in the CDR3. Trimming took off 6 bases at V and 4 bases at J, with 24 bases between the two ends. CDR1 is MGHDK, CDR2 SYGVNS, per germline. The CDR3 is CASSQFQGGLVGTEAFF. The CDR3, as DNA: TGTGCCAGCAGCCAATTCCAAGGAGGCCTGGTAGGCACTGAAGCTTTCTTT.

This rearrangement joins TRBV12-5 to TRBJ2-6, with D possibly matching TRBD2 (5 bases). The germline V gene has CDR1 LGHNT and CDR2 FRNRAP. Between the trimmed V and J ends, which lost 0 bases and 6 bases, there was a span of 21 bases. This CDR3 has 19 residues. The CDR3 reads CASGLVPDGEIRLANVLTF. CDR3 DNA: TGTGCTAGTGGTTTGGTACCGGACGGGGAGATACGTCTGGCCAACGTCCTGACTTTC.

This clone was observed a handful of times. The CDR3 is CASSVAPDGSYEQYF. In nucleotides, the CDR3 is TGTGCCAGCAGCGTAGCTCCCGACGGGAGCTACGAGCAGTACTTC. The rearrangement uses TRBV9 and TRBJ2-7; TRBD2 is a possible D gene (6 bases). Germline values: CDR1 SGDLS, CDR2 YYNGEE. This CDR3 contains 15 residues. Trimming removed 0 bases at V and 3 bases at J, with 13 bases between.

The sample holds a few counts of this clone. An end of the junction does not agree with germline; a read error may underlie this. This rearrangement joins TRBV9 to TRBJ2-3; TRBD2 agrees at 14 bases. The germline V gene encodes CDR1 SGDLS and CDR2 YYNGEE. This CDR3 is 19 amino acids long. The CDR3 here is CVSSARLAGGPRGTDTQYF. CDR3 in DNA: TGTGTCAGCAGCGCTAGACTAGCGGGAGGGCCGAGGGGCACAGATACGCAGTATTTT.

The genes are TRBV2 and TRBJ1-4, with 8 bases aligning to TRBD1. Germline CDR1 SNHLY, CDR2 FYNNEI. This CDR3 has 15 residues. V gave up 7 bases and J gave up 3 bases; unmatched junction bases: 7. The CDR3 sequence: CASITPGQANEKLFF. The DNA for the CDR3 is TGTGCCAGCATTACGCCGGGACAGGCTAATGAAAAACTGTTTTTT.

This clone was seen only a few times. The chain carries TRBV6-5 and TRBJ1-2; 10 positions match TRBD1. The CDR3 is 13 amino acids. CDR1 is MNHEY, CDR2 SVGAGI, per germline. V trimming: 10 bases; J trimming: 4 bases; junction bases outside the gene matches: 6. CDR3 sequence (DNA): TGTGCCATCGGGACAGGGGAACGCTATGGCTACACCTTC. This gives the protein CAIGTGERYGYTF.

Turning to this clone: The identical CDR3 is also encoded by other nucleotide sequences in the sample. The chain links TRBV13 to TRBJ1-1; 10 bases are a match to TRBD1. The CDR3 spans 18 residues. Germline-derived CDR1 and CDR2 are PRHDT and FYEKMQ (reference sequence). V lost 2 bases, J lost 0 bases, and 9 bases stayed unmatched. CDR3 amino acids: CASSLNRDRGSMNTEAFF. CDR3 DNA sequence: TGTGCCAGCAGCTTAAACAGGGACAGGGGATCCATGAACACTGAAGCTTTCTTT.

This CDR3 is CASTFLRGAGELFF. The DNA for the CDR3 is TGTGCCAGCACCTTCCTCAGAGGCGCAGGGGAGCTGTTTTTT. The chain carries TRBV7-8 and TRBJ2-2; D not certain. CDR1 is SGHVS, CDR2 FQNEAQ, per germline. This CDR3 region has 14 residues. V lost 7 bases and J 8 bases, leaving 17 bases between the germline ends.

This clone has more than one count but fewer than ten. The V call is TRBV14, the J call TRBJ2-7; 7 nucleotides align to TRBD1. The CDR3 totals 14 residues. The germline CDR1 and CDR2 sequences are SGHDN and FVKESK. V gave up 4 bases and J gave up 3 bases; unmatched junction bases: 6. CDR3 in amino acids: CASSLRQGIYEQYF. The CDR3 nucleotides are TGTGCCAGCAGCCTTAGACAGGGAATCTACGAGCAGTACTTC.

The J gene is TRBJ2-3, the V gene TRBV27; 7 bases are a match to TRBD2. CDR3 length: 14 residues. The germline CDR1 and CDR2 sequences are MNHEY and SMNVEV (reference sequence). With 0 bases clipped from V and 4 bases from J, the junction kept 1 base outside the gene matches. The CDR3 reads CASSLSRGSDTQYF. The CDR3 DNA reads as TGTGCCAGCAGTTTATCGCGGGGGTCAGATACGCAGTATTTT.

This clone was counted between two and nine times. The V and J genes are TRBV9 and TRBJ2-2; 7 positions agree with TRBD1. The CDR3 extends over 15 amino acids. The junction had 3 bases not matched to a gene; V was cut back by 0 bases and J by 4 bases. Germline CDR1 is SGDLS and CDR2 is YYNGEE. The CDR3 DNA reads TGTGCCAGCAGCGTAGGACAGGGAGTCACCGGGGAGCTGTTTTTT. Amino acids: CASSVGQGVTGELFF.